The 17 T cell receptor beta chains given below trace back to one sample, sequenced in a study of blood T cell repertoires in COVID-19. Clones were sequenced by immunoSEQ multiplex PCR, and TCRdb holds only the in-frame ones, with some missing. The repertoire has roughly 140,000 clones, just under 90% of them found once; the top ten carry 4.3%. The specimen was peripheral blood. The source is a woman between 35 and 50 years old with acute or convalescent COVID-19.

This chain links TRBV5-8 with TRBJ1-3; D unresolved. Trimming removed 3 bases from V and 0 bases from J, with 10 bases in between. The CDR3 is made up of 15 amino acids. Germline-derived CDR1 and CDR2 are SGHTS and YDEGEE. The CDR3 coding sequence is TGTGCCAGCAGCTGGGCATCATTCTCTGGAAACACCATATATTTT. Amino acid sequence: CASSWASFSGNTIYF. Full variable domain (rest looked up from reference TRBV5-8 and TRBJ1-3): EAGVTQSPTHLIKTRGQQATLRCSPISGHTSVYWYQQALGLGLQFLLWYDEGEERNRGNFPPRFSGRQFPNYSSELNVNALELEDSALYLCASSWASFSGNTIYFGEGSWLTVV.

V usage is TRBV2 and J usage is TRBJ1-6, with D unclear. V lost 4 bases and J 2 bases, leaving 6 bases between the germline ends. Germline V CDR1 and CDR2: SNHLY, FYNNEI. This CDR3 is 14 amino acids long. In DNA, the CDR3 is TGTGCCAGCAGTGCGGAGGCCTATAATTCACCCCTCCACTTT. Its translation: CASSAEAYNSPLHF.

This clone came up a few times. The V gene is TRBV3-1 (or the pseudogene TRBV3-2), the J gene TRBJ1-4; 8 bases match TRBD1. CDR3 length: 14 residues. Trimming took 6 bases from V and 7 from J; bases not matched to a gene: 7. Germline V gene data show CDR1 as LGHDT and CDR2 as YNNKEL (reference sequence). In DNA form, the CDR3 reads TGTGCCAGCAGTAGTCAGGGGACAGGTGAAAAACTGTTTTTT. Residues: CASSSQGTGEKLFF.

The rearrangement links TRBV6-2 or TRBV6-3 to TRBJ2-7; D is ambiguous. V lost 3 bases, J lost 7 bases, and 10 bases lay in between. The germline V gene encodes CDR1 MNHEY and CDR2 SVGEGT. CDR3 length: 12 amino acids. The CDR3 nucleotides are TGTGCCAGCAGTTATTCCCTTGCGGAGCAGTACTTC. Its translation is CASSYSLAEQYF.

The rearrangement uses TRBV9 and TRBJ1-1; TRBD1 might be the D (6 bases). Per germline, CDR1 SGDLS and CDR2 YYNGEE. With 0 bases removed from V and 7 bases from J, the gap between germline ends came to 7 bases. This CDR3 has 12 amino acids. CDR3 amino acids: CASSVGGGEAFF. In DNA form, the CDR3 reads TGTGCCAGCAGCGTAGGAGGGGGTGAAGCTTTCTTT.

This clone was seen a single time. The rearrangement uses TRBV3-1 (or the pseudogene TRBV3-2) and TRBJ2-5; 12 bases match TRBD1. Per the germline V gene, CDR1 is LGHDT and CDR2 is YNNKEL (reference sequence). CDR3 length: 17 residues. After removal of 5 bases from V and 4 bases from J, the junction contained 11 bases not matched to a gene. Here the CDR3 reads CASSSRDRGLTGETQYF. The CDR3 DNA follows: TGTGCCAGCAGCTCCCGGGACAGGGGGCTTACGGGAGAGACCCAGTACTTC.

In this sample, this clone turned up a few times. V and J are TRBV13 and TRBJ1-2; 7 nucleotides line up with TRBD1. Germline V CDR1 and CDR2: PRHDT, FYEKMQ (reference sequence). V was pared by 0 bases and J by 6 bases, with 7 bases of the junction left unmatched. The CDR3 sequence is 15 residues long. The CDR3 is CASSLGQGGLNGYTF. CDR3 nucleotides: TGTGCCAGCAGCTTAGGCCAAGGGGGCTTAAATGGCTACACCTTC.

V is TRBV6-5 and J is TRBJ2-7; no clear D gene. This CDR3 has 14 amino acids. Trimming removed 5 bases at V and 2 bases at J, with 13 bases between. Germline CDR1 is MNHEY and CDR2 is SVGAGI. CDR3 loop: CASSPMRGPYEQYF. CDR3 bases: TGTGCCAGCAGTCCCATGAGAGGTCCCTACGAGCAGTACTTC.

The rearrangement joins TRBV10-3 to TRBJ2-7; 10 bases are shared with TRBD2. V lost 5 bases, J lost 1 base, and 5 bases stayed unmatched. Germline CDR1 and CDR2: ENHRY and SYGVKD. CDR3 length equals 15 residues. The CDR3 reads CAISPSGSRSYEQYF. The CDR3 nucleotides are TGTGCCATCAGTCCTAGCGGGAGTAGGTCCTACGAGCAGTACTTC.

Here the CDR3 reads CSVEDRNRANTEAFF. The CDR3, as DNA: TGCAGCGTTGAAGATCGGAACAGGGCGAACACTGAAGCTTTCTTT. The V call is TRBV29-1, the J call TRBJ1-1; tentative D call: TRBD1 (6 bases). V gave up 0 bases and J gave up 1 base, with 12 bases separating them. The CDR3 sequence is 15 residues long. Germline CDR1 SQVTM, CDR2 ANQGSEA.

V is TRBV3-1 (or the pseudogene TRBV3-2) and J is TRBJ1-1, with D possibly matching TRBD1 (5 bases). Per germline, CDR1 LGHDT and CDR2 YNNKEL (reference sequence). The V end was cut by 1 base, the J end by 0 bases, with 12 bases between. The CDR3 loop spans 16 amino acids. The CDR3 here is CASSQGHGGVNTEAFF. The CDR3 bases are TGTGCCAGCAGCCAAGGCCATGGGGGGGTGAACACTGAAGCTTTCTTT.

This sequence joins TRBV5-1 and TRBJ1-4; perhaps TRBD1 as D (5 bases). Germline V CDR1 and CDR2: SGHRS, YFSETQ. The length of the CDR3 is 17 residues. V was clipped by 0 bases and J by 6 bases, with 18 bases between them. For the CDR3, the DNA is TGCGCCAGCAGCTTGGGTTACCAGGTCCCGGGGGATGAAAAACTGTTTTTT. Its protein product is CASSLGYQVPGDEKLFF.

The chain has TRBV29-1 and TRBJ1-1; D uncertain. With 4 bases removed from V and 0 bases from J, the gap between germline ends came to 9 bases. CDR1 is SQVTM and CDR2 is ANQGSEA in the germline V gene. This CDR3 contains 13 residues. The CDR3, as DNA: TGCAGCGTTGGCAATGACTTGAACACTGAAGCTTTCTTT. As protein: CSVGNDLNTEAFF.

The chain recombines TRBV18 with TRBJ2-3; 12 nucleotides agree with TRBD1. The CDR3 sequence is 16 residues long. CDR1 is KGHSH, CDR2 LQKENI, per germline. J gave up 4 bases and V 1 base, and 3 bases lay outside the gene matches. The CDR3 nucleotides are TGTGCCAGCTCACCACTGGGACAGGGGGCCCCAGATACGCAGTATTTT. This gives the protein CASSPLGQGAPDTQYF.

As DNA, the CDR3 is TGTGCCACCAGTGACCCTAGGACAGGATCGAATGAGCAGTTCTTC. Its protein is CATSDPRTGSNEQFF. V is TRBV24-1 and J is TRBJ2-1, with TRBD1 identical over 7 bases. CDR1 and CDR2 from the germline V gene are KGHDR and SFDVKD. Trimming cost V 4 bases and J 7 bases; bases outside gene matches: 9. This CDR3 is built from 15 residues.

This clone was observed a few times. The chain has TRBV5-4 and TRBJ2-3; 10 bases are shared with TRBD1. Per the germline V gene, CDR1 is SGHNT and CDR2 is YYREEE (reference sequence). With V trimmed by 4 bases and J by 4 bases, 9 bases remained unmatched. The CDR3 spans 16 residues. CDR3 in DNA: TGTGCCAGCAGCGAACCCGACAGGGGGCTGGCAGATACGCAGTATTTT. It codes for CASSEPDRGLADTQYF.

CDR3 DNA sequence: TGTGCCAGCAGGCCTGGGACTAGCGGTCAAGAGACCCAGTACTTC. It translates to CASRPGTSGQETQYF. This sequence joins TRBV7-3 and TRBJ2-5; 11 nucleotides match TRBD2. CDR3 length: 15 residues. Germline V CDR1 and CDR2: SGHTA, FQGTGA. V dropped 6 bases and J dropped 2; count of bases not matched to a gene: 5.